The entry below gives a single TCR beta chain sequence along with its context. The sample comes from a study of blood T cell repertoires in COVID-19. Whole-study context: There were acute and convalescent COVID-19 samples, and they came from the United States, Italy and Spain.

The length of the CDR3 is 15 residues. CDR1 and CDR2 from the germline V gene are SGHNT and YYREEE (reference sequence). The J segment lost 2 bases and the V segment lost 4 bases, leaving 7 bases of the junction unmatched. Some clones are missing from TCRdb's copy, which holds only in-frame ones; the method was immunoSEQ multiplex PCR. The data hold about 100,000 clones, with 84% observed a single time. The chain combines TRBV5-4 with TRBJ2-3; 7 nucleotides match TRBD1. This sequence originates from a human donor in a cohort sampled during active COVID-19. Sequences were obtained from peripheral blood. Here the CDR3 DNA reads TGTGCCAGCAGCACCCTGGGGACAGACACAGATACGCAGTATTTT. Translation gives CASSTLGTDTDTQYF.